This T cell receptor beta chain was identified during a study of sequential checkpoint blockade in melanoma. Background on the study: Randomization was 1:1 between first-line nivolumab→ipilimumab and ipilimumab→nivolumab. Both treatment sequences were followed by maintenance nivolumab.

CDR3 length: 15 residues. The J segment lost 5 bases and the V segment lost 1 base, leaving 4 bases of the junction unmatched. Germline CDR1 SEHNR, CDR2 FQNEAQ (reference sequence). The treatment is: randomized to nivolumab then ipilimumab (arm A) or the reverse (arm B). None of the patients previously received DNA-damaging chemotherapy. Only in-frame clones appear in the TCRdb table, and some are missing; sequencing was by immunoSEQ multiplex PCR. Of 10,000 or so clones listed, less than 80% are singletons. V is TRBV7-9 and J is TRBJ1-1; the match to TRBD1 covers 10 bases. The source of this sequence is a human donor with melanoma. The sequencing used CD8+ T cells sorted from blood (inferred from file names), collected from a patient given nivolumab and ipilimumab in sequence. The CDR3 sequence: CASSLGGQGKTEAFF. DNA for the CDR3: TGTGCCAGCAGCTTAGGGGGACAGGGGAAGACTGAAGCTTTCTTT.